Listed below are T cell receptor beta chains from one sample, sequenced in a study of OX40 agonist ivuxolimab in advanced cancers. Profiling relied on immunoSEQ multiplex PCR, and the TCRdb table lists in-frame clones only, not all of them. The sample lists tens of thousands of clones; about 90% were seen once. The sample here was CD4+ or CD8+ T cells sorted from blood, taken in a trial of the OX40 agonist ivuxolimab. Receptors originate from an adult with an advanced solid tumor such as melanoma, head and neck, liver or kidney cancer. CDR3s include the opening cysteine and the closing phenylalanine or tryptophan. D genes are given only for firm matches. Clone size is stated in some rows and not others, as once, few, many or a class when expanded.

V gene	D gene	J gene	clone size	CDR3 DNA	CDR3 protein
TRBV10-3	-	TRBJ2-1	-	TGTGCCATCAGAGACCACCCACCTAGCGAAGCCTACAATGAGCAGTTCTTC	CAIRDHPPSEAYNEQFF
TRBV2	TRBD2	TRBJ2-1	-	TGTGCCAGCAGTGCTGGACTAGCGGGAGTTGTCTACAATGAGCAGCTCTTC	CASSAGLAGVVYNEQLF
TRBV13	-	TRBJ1-5	-	TGTGCCAGCAGCTTAGGGAGTCAGCCCCAGCATTTT	CASSLGSQPQHF
TRBV19	-	TRBJ2-7	-	TGTGCCAGTAGTATATTTCCCGGCTCCTACGAGCAGTACTTC	CASSIFPGSYEQYF
TRBV29-1	-	TRBJ1-1	-	TGCAGCGTTGATGGGACAACGAACACTGAAGCTTTCTTT	CSVDGTTNTEAFF
TRBV5-4	TRBD2	TRBJ2-3	-	TGTGCCAGCAGCCTGGGGGGGTCTAGCACAGATACGCAGTATTTT	CASSLGGSSTDTQYF
TRBV19	-	TRBJ1-5	-	TGTGCCAGTGACCGGGTGGACGTCGATCAGCCCCAGCATTTT	CASDRVDVDQPQHF
TRBV4-1	TRBD1	TRBJ2-7	-	TGCGCCAGCAGCCAAGCCCCCGGACAGGGCCCCTACGAGCAGTACTTC	CASSQAPGQGPYEQYF
TRBV4-2	TRBD1	TRBJ1-1	-	TGTGCCAGCAGCCAAACAGGGGGAGTCGGAACTGAAGCTTTCTTT	CASSQTGGVGTEAFF
TRBV5-1	-	TRBJ1-1	-	TGCGCCAGCAGCGCGTCGGGCACTGAAGCTTTCTTT	CASSASGTEAFF
TRBV27	-	TRBJ2-7	-	TGTGCCAGCAGTTTAGGGTTGGTGCCCTACGAGCAGTACTTC	CASSLGLVPYEQYF
TRBV12-5	TRBD2	TRBJ2-1	-	TGTGCCAGCGGGATCTCCTACAATGAGCAGTTCTTC	CASGISYNEQFF
TRBV30	-	TRBJ2-7	-	TGTGCCTGGAGTGCGGGAGTCTCCTACGAGCAGTACTTC	CAWSAGVSYEQYF
TRBV27	-	TRBJ2-1	once	TGTGCCAGCAGTTTAAACAGCTACAATGAGCAGTTCTTC	CASSLNSYNEQFF
TRBV7-6	TRBD1	TRBJ2-3	-	TGTGCCAGCAGCCTGGACAGGGCCATTGCGTCAGATACGCAGTATTTT	CASSLDRAIASDTQYF